These 18 T cell receptor beta chains were sequenced from one sample in a study of Ad26.COV2.S vaccination and SARS-CoV-2 variants. Treatment meaning: some 20 received Ad26.COV2.S at low or high dose, single or two shots; 5 received placebo; per-sample allocation not given. Vaccine and placebo recipients were sampled on day 63 after the first injection. The protocol was immunoSEQ multiplex PCR, while the TCRdb copy is restricted to in-frame clones and leaves out a portion. Here the sample spans a few hundred thousand clones, roughly 84% being singletons. The source was peripheral blood, collected in a trial of Ad26.COV2.S vaccine versus placebo. The source of these receptors is a person aged 18-65 years who received the Ad26.COV2.S COVID-19 vaccine or a placebo.

The rearrangement joins TRBV9 to TRBJ1-2, with 8 bases lining up with TRBD1. The CDR3 totals 14 residues. V trimming: 3 bases; J trimming: 4 bases; junction bases outside the gene matches: 5. Germline V gene sequence: CDR1 SGDLS, CDR2 YYNGEE. The CDR3 sequence: CASSETGVVYGYTF. The CDR3 coding sequence is TGTGCCAGCAGCGAGACAGGGGTGGTCTATGGCTACACCTTC.

The chain is built from TRBV30 and TRBJ2-2; 11 bases agree with TRBD2. The CDR3 runs 13 residues. Germline lookup yields CDR1 GTSNPN and CDR2 SVGIG (reference sequence). This chain's CDR3 is CYGTSGNTGELFF. CDR3 DNA sequence: TGTTACGGGACTAGCGGGAACACCGGGGAGCTGTTTTTT. Using reference TRBV30 and TRBJ2-2 for the parts outside the CDR3, the full variable domain is SQTIHQWPATLVQPVGSPLSLECTVEGTSNPNLYWYRQAAGRGLQLLFYSVGIGQISSEVPQNLSASRPQDRQFILSSKKLLLSDSGFYLCYGTSGNTGELFFGEGSRLTVL.

The chain has TRBV4-3 and TRBJ2-2; 11 bases are shared with TRBD2. The germline CDR1 and CDR2 sequences are LGHNA and YSLEER. J gave up 2 bases and V 4 bases, and 3 bases lay outside the gene matches. The CDR3 consists of 16 residues. Written as DNA, the CDR3 is TGCGCCAGCAGCCCACTAGCGGGGGCAAACACCGGGGAGCTGTTTTTT. Its protein is CASSPLAGANTGELFF.

The chain links TRBV6-2 or TRBV6-3 to TRBJ2-7; TRBD1 matches at 9 bases. With V trimmed by 5 bases and J by 2 bases, 7 bases remained unmatched. CDR1 is MNHEY and CDR2 is SVGEGT in the germline V gene. This CDR3 spans 15 amino acids. The DNA of the CDR3 is TGTGCCAGCAGTATACCGGGACAGGGTCCCTACGAGCAGTACTTC. Its protein product is CASSIPGQGPYEQYF.

The gene calls are TRBV30 and TRBJ2-2, with D perhaps matching TRBD1 (6 bases). Germline V gene sequence: CDR1 GTSNPN, CDR2 SVGIG (reference sequence). The CDR3 has 14 amino acids. Trimming took off 4 bases at V and 6 bases at J, with 15 bases between the two ends. In DNA, the CDR3 is TGTGCCTGGACGACAGGACAAGGGGCCGGGGAGCTGTTTTTT. This sequence encodes CAWTTGQGAGELFF.

CDR3 amino acids: CASSPPGGGAYEQYF. CDR3 nucleotides: TGTGCCAGCAGCCCCCCGGGGGGTGGGGCCTACGAGCAGTACTTC. V gene TRBV6-5 combines with J gene TRBJ2-7; 7 bases line up with TRBD2. V was clipped by 6 bases and J by 2 bases; unmatched bases: 10. The V gene's germline CDR1 is MNHEY and CDR2 SVGAGI. This CDR3 spans 15 amino acids.

The chain recombines TRBV5-1 with TRBJ1-2; TRBD1 agrees at 9 bases. The CDR3 has 13 residues. The junction had 3 bases not matched to a gene; V was cut back by 4 bases and J by 5 bases. Germline CDR1 SGHRS, CDR2 YFSETQ. The CDR3 DNA reads as TGCGCCAGCAGCCATGACAGGGGGTATGGCTACACCTTC. It encodes CASSHDRGYGYTF. Together with reference TRBV5-1 and TRBJ1-2, the CDR3 gives the full variable domain: KAGVTQTPRYLIKTRGQQVTLSCSPISGHRSVSWYQQTPGQGLQFLFEYFSETQRNKGNFPGRFSGRQFSNSRSEMNVSTLELGDSALYLCASSHDRGYGYTFGSGTRLTVV.

The chain employs TRBV9 and TRBJ2-7, with 8 bases matching TRBD2. CDR3 length: 15 residues. J lost 0 bases, V lost 3 bases, and 5 bases had no gene match. CDR1 SGDLS and CDR2 YYNGEE come from the germline V gene. The CDR3 reads CASSAYSGSSYEQYF. The CDR3 DNA is TGTGCCAGCAGCGCTTACAGCGGGAGCTCCTACGAGCAGTACTTC. Variable domain in full (rest from reference TRBV9 and TRBJ2-7): DSGVTQTPKHLITATGQRVTLRCSPRSGDLSVYWYQQSLDQGLQFLIQYYNGEERAKGNILERFSAQQFPDLHSELNLSSLELGDSALYFCASSAYSGSSYEQYFGPGTRLTVT.

The V call is TRBV9, the J call TRBJ2-1, with D unresolved. The germline V and J ends were trimmed by 2 bases and 0 bases, with 9 bases remaining between them. This CDR3 contains 15 residues. CDR1 and CDR2 from the germline V gene are SGDLS and YYNGEE. Written as DNA, the CDR3 is TGTGCCAGCAGCGTCGCTCAGAGCTCCTACAATGAGCAGTTCTTC. Amino acid sequence: CASSVAQSSYNEQFF.

This clone was detected once. The rearrangement links TRBV4-1 to TRBJ1-2; 8 bases match TRBD1. The V and J ends lost 0 bases and 2 bases, in that order; junction bases with no gene match: 14. The CDR3 length is 19 residues. Per germline, CDR1 MGHRA and CDR2 YSYEKL. CDR3 residues: CASSQDSRNRGMGNYGYTF. In DNA, the CDR3 is TGCGCCAGCAGCCAAGATAGTAGGAACAGGGGGATGGGGAACTATGGCTACACCTTC.

The V gene is TRBV2, the J gene TRBJ1-2, with 11 bases aligning to TRBD1. The V segment lost 9 bases and the J segment 4 bases; nucleotides outside the gene matches: 1. The CDR3 has 12 residues. Germline V gives CDR1 SNHLY, CDR2 FYNNEI. This CDR3 is CARGTGGYGYTF. CDR3 DNA: TGTGCCAGGGGGACAGGGGGCTATGGCTACACCTTC.

The genes are TRBV19 and TRBJ2-7; D ambiguous. The CDR3 extends over 13 amino acids. CDR1 is LNHDA and CDR2 is SQIVND in the germline V gene (reference sequence). Trimming took off 4 bases at V and 3 bases at J, with 10 bases between the two ends. CDR3 in amino acids: CASSTTLGYEQYF. In nucleotides, the CDR3 is TGTGCCAGTAGTACAACGTTGGGCTACGAGCAGTACTTC.

The chain joins TRBV27 to TRBJ2-7; 12 bases match TRBD2. Germline-derived CDR1 and CDR2 are MNHEY and SMNVEV (reference sequence). V lost 4 bases to trimming and J lost 2 bases; unmatched junction nucleotides: 3. This CDR3 has 15 residues. For the CDR3, the DNA is TGTGCCAGCAGTTCCCCTAGCGGGGGGGCCTACGAGCAGTACTTC. Its translation: CASSSPSGGAYEQYF.

This CDR3 reads CASTRDSSFSYEQYF. CDR3 coding DNA: TGTGCCAGCACCAGGGACAGTTCATTCTCCTACGAGCAGTACTTC. The chain carries TRBV6-5 and TRBJ2-7; 7 positions agree with TRBD1. The CDR3 spans 15 residues. CDR1 and CDR2 (germline): MNHEY, SVGAGI. V trimming: 7 bases; J trimming: 0 bases; junction bases outside the gene matches: 9.

Only a few counts were recorded for this clone. The chain combines TRBV5-1 with TRBJ2-7, with a possible D match to TRBD1 (6 bases). The CDR3 consists of 14 residues. Germline CDR1 SGHRS, CDR2 YFSETQ. Trimming cost V 5 bases and J 2 bases, with 14 bases left between them. The CDR3 nucleotides are TGCGCCAGCAGATCGACAGGAACAACCTACGAGCAGTACTTC. Protein: CASRSTGTTYEQYF.

This rearrangement joins TRBV12-3 or TRBV12-4 to TRBJ2-3, with D perhaps matching TRBD1 (6 bases). This CDR3 comprises 13 residues. The germline V and J ends were trimmed by 6 bases and 2 bases, with 9 bases remaining between them. CDR3 sequence reads: CASSGQFTDTQYF. CDR3 nucleotide sequence: TGTGCCAGCAGCGGACAGTTCACAGATACGCAGTATTTT.

V is TRBV7-3 and J is TRBJ1-2, with a tentative D call TRBD1 (5 bases). This CDR3 is 15 amino acids long. Germline V gene lookup returns CDR1 SGHTA and CDR2 FQGTGA. V lost 5 bases and J 4 bases, leaving 17 bases between the germline ends. This chain's CDR3 is CASSPTGAAGYGYTF. In DNA, the CDR3 is TGTGCCAGCAGCCCAACCGGGGCCGCAGGCTATGGCTACACCTTC.

The CDR3 region has the DNA TGTGCCAGCAGCCAAGATAGACCGGGACAGGGGGCGGGGGAGCAGTACTTC. It translates to CASSQDRPGQGAGEQYF. The chain recombines TRBV3-1 (or the pseudogene TRBV3-2) with TRBJ2-7, with 12 bases fitting TRBD1. The CDR3 consists of 17 residues. In germline, CDR1 is LGHDT, CDR2 YNNKEL (reference sequence). The ends lost 0 bases at V and 7 bases at J; junction bases unmatched: 10.